A selection of T cell receptor beta chains follows, all from one sample in a study of cytomegalovirus exposure and HLA in healthy donors. Libraries were prepared by immunoSEQ multiplex PCR; TCRdb keeps only in-frame clonotypes and omits some of them. The table has 100,000 to 120,000 clones, around 88% seen once. Sample: PBMCs. The receptors here all came from a man in his forties or fifties in good health and CMV-seronegative. Both conserved end residues are part of each CDR3. The D gene is left open where the match is weak. Clone size is shown for a subset of rows, as once, few, many or a class of expanded clone.

. TRBJ2-7 TRBV6-1 . TGTGCCAGCAGTGAAACGGCGGGGATACTGAACTCCGAGCAGTACTTC CASSETAGILNSEQYF
TRBD1 TRBJ1-4 TRBV28 once TGTGCCAGCAGGCGACAGGGGGCAGAAAAACTGTTTTTT CASRRQGAEKLFF
TRBD2 TRBJ2-7 TRBV7-2 . TGTGCCAGCAAAAGGGGTAGCGGGGGGTACGAGCAGTACTTC CASKRGSGGYEQYF
. TRBJ1-5 TRBV10-3 . TGTGCCATCAGTGACGGGGATAGCAATCAGCCCCAGCATTTT CAISDGDSNQPQHF
TRBD1 TRBJ1-2 TRBV5-1 . TGCGCCAGCAGCCCAGGACAGGGAGCTGGCTACACCTTC CASSPGQGAGYTF
. TRBJ1-5 TRBV30 once TGTGCCTGGAGGGCCTCTCGGGATGGGCCCCAGCATTTT CAWRASRDGPQHF
. TRBJ1-1 TRBV9 . TGTGCCAGCAGCGCCCTAGGGGGAGCTGGTGAAGCTTTCTTT CASSALGGAGEAFF
. TRBJ2-2 TRBV5-1 . TGCGCCAGCAGCCCTGACAGCCGAAACACCGGGGAGCTGTTTTTT CASSPDSRNTGELFF
. TRBJ1-3 TRBV5-5 few TGTGCCAGCAGCTACCCCCGGGGGGTAGGGAGAAATGGAAACACCATATATTTT CASSYPRGVGRNGNTIYF
. TRBJ1-1 TRBV6-7 . TGTGCCAGCATTAAGAGGTCCACTGAAGCTTTCTTT CASIKRSTEAFF
. TRBJ2-7 TRBV30 . TGTGCCTGGGTGGGGGGAAGGAACGAGCAGTACTTC CAWVGGRNEQYF
. TRBJ2-3 TRBV5-1 . TGCGCCAGCAGCGCGGGACAGTTCACAGATACGCAGTATTTT CASSAGQFTDTQYF
. TRBJ1-5 TRBV28 . TGTGCCAGCACCCCCCAGGGGTCCTTAGGGCCCCAGCATTTT CASTPQGSLGPQHF
. TRBJ1-1 TRBV30 . TGTGCCTGGAAATCCTCCGGGACTGGCACTGAAGCTTTCTTT CAWKSSGTGTEAFF
. TRBJ2-7 TRBV7-9 once TGTGCCAGCAGCGCGACCAGGGAATCAGGATACGAGCAGTACTTC CASSATRESGYEQYF
TRBD1 TRBJ1-1 TRBV28 . TGTGCCAGCAGAGTGGGACAGAAGGAGGAAGCTTTCTTT CASRVGQKEEAFF
TRBD1 TRBJ1-5 TRBV6-1 . TGTGCCAGCAGTAGGGACAGCTTCAATCAGCCCCAGCATTTT CASSRDSFNQPQHF
. TRBJ1-2 TRBV28 . TGTGCCAGCAGTTTCGCGGGGGTCTATGGCTACACCTTC CASSFAGVYGYTF
TRBD1 TRBJ1-2 TRBV5-6 . TGTGCCAGCAGCGCGAGGGACAGGGACTCCTATGGCTACACCTTC CASSARDRDSYGYTF
. TRBJ2-2 TRBV6-1 . TGTGCCAGCATCCCCGGGAATATTGTAACCGGGGAGCTGTTTTTT CASIPGNIVTGELFF
. TRBJ1-6 TRBV5-1 . TGCGCCAGCAGCTTAAGTGACGGGAATTCACCCCTCCACTTT CASSLSDGNSPLHF
TRBD1 TRBJ2-7 TRBV7-6 . TGTGCCAGCAGCACCGGGACAGGGGTCCACGAGCAGTACTTC CASSTGTGVHEQYF
TRBD1 TRBJ1-2 TRBV28 . TGTGCCAGCATCCGGGACAGGGGGCCGGGTGGCTACACCTTC CASIRDRGPGGYTF
TRBD2 TRBJ2-2 TRBV19 . TGTGCCAGTGGGCGGGGGGCAAACACCGGGGAGCTGTTTTTT CASGRGANTGELFF
. TRBJ2-7 TRBV5-4 . TGTGCCAGCAGCTTGGACAGATCCTACGAGCAGTACTTC CASSLDRSYEQYF
. TRBJ1-2 TRBV6-6 . TGTGCCAGCGTGTCGAACATCGAAACTGGCTACACCTTC CASVSNIETGYTF
. TRBJ1-4 TRBV6-5 . TGTGCCAGCAGCCGGACAGAGACAAGGGAAAAACTGTTTTTT CASSRTETREKLFF
TRBD1 TRBJ2-7 TRBV19 . TGTGCCAGTAGTAAGGGGACAGGGTACGAGCAGTACTTC CASSKGTGYEQYF
. TRBJ2-4 TRBV7-6 . TGTGCCAGCAGCTTAGTCTCGGGGGACTCTCAGTACTTC CASSLVSGDSQYF
TRBD1 TRBJ1-4 TRBV4-2 . TGTGCCAGCAGCCAGACGGGACAGGGGAATGAAAAACTGTTTTTT CASSQTGQGNEKLFF
TRBD2 TRBJ2-3 TRBV9 . TGTGCCAGCAGCGTAGGCGGGGGGGCCCCAGATACGCAGTATTTT CASSVGGGAPDTQYF
TRBD2 TRBJ2-1 TRBV19 . TGTGCCAGTAGTCCCGGACTAGCGGGGGGGCTTAGGAATGAGCAGTTCTTC CASSPGLAGGLRNEQFF
. TRBJ1-2 TRBV29-1 . TGCAGCGTTGAGGGGGGGGGCGGCGTGTCTGGCTACACCTTC CSVEGGGGVSGYTF
. TRBJ2-7 TRBV15 few TGTGCCACCAGCAGAGATCCCGAACTCAACGAGCAGTACTTC CATSRDPELNEQYF
TRBD1 TRBJ1-6 TRBV6-5 . TGTGCCAGCAGTTTTATTGGGACAGGCGTGGATTCACCCCTCCACTTT CASSFIGTGVDSPLHF
. TRBJ1-5 TRBV27 . TGTGCCAGCAGTTTATACCCCGGGACACTATATAGCAATCAGCCCCAGCATTTT CASSLYPGTLYSNQPQHF
. TRBJ2-1 TRBV5-6 . TGTGCCAGCAGCTTTGGTTACACCCATGAGCAGTTCTTC CASSFGYTHEQFF
. TRBJ1-1 TRBV6-5 . TGTGCCAGCTCCTGGGGGGGCGTCAACACTGAAGCTTTCTTT CASSWGGVNTEAFF
. TRBJ2-7 TRBV6-1 . TGTGCCAGCAGTGAACCCCTTTCTAGGGGGGGTTTTTATGAGCAGTACTTC CASSEPLSRGGFYEQYF
. TRBJ2-1 TRBV6-5 . TGTGCCAGCAGGCCCCGGGACCGGGGGTGGAATGAGCAGTTCTTC CASRPRDRGWNEQFF
. TRBJ1-1 TRBV5-6 once TGTGCCAGCAGCCCCTGGTGGGGGCAGTCGAGGGCTTTCTTT CASSPWWGQSRAFF
TRBD2 TRBJ2-2 TRBV5-4 . TGTGCCAGCAGCTATAGCGGGAGAACCAACACCGGGGAGCTGTTTTTT CASSYSGRTNTGELFF
TRBD2 TRBJ2-7 TRBV5-1 few TGCGCCAGCAGCACCGGGAGTAGCGGGGGGATCAACGAGCAGTACTTC CASSTGSSGGINEQYF
. TRBJ1-1 TRBV6-1 . TGTGCCAGCGGACTAGGGGGGATCGACACTGAAGCTTTCTTT CASGLGGIDTEAFF
TRBD1 TRBJ2-2 TRBV6-5 . TGTGCCAGCAGCGACAGGGGTAAAACCGGGGAGCTGTTTTTT CASSDRGKTGELFF
TRBD1 TRBJ1-6 TRBV2 . TGTGCCAGCAGCCGGGACAGGGCAAGGGACTCCTATAATTCACCCCTCCACTTT CASSRDRARDSYNSPLHF
TRBD2 TRBJ2-5 TRBV10-3 . TGTGCCTGCGGGGGTGTGGGAGAGACCCAGTACTTC CACGGVGETQYF
. TRBJ1-4 TRBV5-4 . TGTGCCAGCAGCAATGCTCGGGGGGCTAATGAAAAACTGTTTTTT CASSNARGANEKLFF
. TRBJ1-1 TRBV20-1 . TGCAGTGCTACCCGCGGCCTCCCCCCTTTT CSATRGLPPF
. TRBJ1-4 TRBV7-2 . TGTGCCAGCAGCTCCGGACGGGGTGAAAAACTGTTTTTT CASSSGRGEKLFF
. TRBJ2-6 TRBV5-1 . TGCGCCAGCAGCTTGGCAGGGGCTGGGGCCAACGTCCTGACTTTC CASSLAGAGANVLTF
. TRBJ1-1 TRBV4-2 . TGTGCCAGCAGCCAGGGCTCTGAAGCTTTCTTT CASSQGSEAFF
TRBD1 TRBJ2-3 TRBV5-1 . TGCGCCAGCAGCGTAGACAGGGTTGGCACAGATACGCAGTATTTT CASSVDRVGTDTQYF
. TRBJ2-5 TRBV27 . TGTGCCAGCATTCCTACGTGGGGGACTGGTACTCAAGAGACCCAGTACTTC CASIPTWGTGTQETQYF
. TRBJ1-3 TRBV5-8 . TGTGCCAGCAGCTTGGGCTCAGGGCGTTCTGGAAACACCATATATTTT CASSLGSGRSGNTIYF
TRBD1 TRBJ2-3 TRBV5-1 . TGCGCCAGCAGCTACGGACAGGGGGCAGATACGCAGTATTTT CASSYGQGADTQYF